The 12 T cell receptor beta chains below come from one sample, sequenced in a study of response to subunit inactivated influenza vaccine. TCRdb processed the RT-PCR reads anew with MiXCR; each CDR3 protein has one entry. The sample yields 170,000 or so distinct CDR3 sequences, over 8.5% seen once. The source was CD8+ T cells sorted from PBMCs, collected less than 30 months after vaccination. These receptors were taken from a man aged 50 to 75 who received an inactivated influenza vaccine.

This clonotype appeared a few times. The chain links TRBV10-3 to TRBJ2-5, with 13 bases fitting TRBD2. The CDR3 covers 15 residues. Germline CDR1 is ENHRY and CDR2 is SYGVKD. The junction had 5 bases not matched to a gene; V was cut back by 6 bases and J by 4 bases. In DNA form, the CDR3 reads TGTGCCATCAGAACCGGGACTAGCGGGACAGAGACCCAGTACTTC. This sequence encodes CAIRTGTSGTETQYF.

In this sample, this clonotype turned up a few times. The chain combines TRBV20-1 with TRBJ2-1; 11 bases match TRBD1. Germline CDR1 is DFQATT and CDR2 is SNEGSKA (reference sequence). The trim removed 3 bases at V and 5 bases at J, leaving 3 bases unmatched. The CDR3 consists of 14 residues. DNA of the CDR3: TGCAGTGCTAGGACGGGACAGGGGGACAATGAGCAGTTCTTC. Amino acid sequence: CSARTGQGDNEQFF.

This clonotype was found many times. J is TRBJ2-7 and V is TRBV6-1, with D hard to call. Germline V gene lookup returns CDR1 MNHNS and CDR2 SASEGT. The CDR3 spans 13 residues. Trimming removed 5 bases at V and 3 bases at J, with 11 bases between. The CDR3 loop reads CASSLQPSYEQYF. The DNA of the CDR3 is TGTGCCAGCAGTCTGCAGCCTAGCTACGAGCAGTACTTC.

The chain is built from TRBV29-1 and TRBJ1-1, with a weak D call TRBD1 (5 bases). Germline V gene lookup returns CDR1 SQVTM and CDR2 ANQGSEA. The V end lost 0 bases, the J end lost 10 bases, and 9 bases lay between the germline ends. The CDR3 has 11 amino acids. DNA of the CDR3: TGCAGCGTTGAAGATGCAGGGAGAGCTTTCTTT. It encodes CSVEDAGRAFF.

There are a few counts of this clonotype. Here the CDR3 reads CASSQDEYRSQETQYF. The CDR3 nucleotides are TGTGCCAGCAGCCAAGATGAGTACAGATCCCAAGAGACCCAGTACTTC. The chain links TRBV3-1 to TRBJ2-5; D is unresolved. The CDR3 spans 16 residues. Trimming took off 0 bases at V and 1 base at J, with 12 bases between the two ends. The germline CDR1 and CDR2 sequences are LGHDT and YNNKEL (reference sequence).

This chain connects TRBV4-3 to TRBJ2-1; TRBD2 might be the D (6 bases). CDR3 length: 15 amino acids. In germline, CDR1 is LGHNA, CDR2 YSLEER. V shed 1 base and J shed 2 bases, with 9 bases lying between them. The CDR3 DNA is TGCGCCAGCAGCCAAGCCGCGGGGACCTACAATGAGCAGTTCTTC. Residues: CASSQAAGTYNEQFF.

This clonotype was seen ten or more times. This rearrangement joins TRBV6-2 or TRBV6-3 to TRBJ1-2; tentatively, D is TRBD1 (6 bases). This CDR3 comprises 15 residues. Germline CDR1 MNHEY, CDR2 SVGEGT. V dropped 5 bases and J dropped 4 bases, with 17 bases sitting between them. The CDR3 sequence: CASSHAPDRSYGYTF. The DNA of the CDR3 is TGTGCCAGCAGTCATGCCCCCGACAGGAGCTATGGCTACACCTTC.

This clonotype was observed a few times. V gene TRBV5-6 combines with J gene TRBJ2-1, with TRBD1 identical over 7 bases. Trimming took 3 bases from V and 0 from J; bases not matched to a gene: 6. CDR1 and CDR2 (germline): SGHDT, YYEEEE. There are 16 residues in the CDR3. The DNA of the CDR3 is TGTGCCAGCAGCTCCGGGACAGTAAGCTCCTACAATGAGCAGTTCTTC. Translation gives CASSSGTVSSYNEQFF. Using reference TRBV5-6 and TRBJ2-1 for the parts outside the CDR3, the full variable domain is DAGVTQSPTHLIKTRGQQVTLRCSPKSGHDTVSWYQQALGQGPQFIFQYYEEEERQRGNFPDRFSGHQFPNYSSELNVNALLLGDSALYLCASSSGTVSSYNEQFFGPGTRLTVL.

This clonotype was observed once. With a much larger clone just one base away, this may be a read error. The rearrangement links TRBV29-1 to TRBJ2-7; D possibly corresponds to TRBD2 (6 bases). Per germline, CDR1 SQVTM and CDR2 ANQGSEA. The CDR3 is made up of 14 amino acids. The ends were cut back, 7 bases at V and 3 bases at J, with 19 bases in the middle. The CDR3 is CSAGRTIGIYEQYF. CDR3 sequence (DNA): TGCAGCGCCGGACGGACTATCGGGATCTACGAGCAGTACTTC.

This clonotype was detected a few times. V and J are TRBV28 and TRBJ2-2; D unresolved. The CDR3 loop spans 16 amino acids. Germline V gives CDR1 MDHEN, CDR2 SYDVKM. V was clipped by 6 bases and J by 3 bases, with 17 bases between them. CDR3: CASSPYTGPDTGELFF. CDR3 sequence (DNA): TGTGCCAGCAGCCCTTATACCGGGCCCGACACCGGGGAGCTGTTTTTT. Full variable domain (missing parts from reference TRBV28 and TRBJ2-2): DVKVTQSSRYLVKRTGEKVFLECVQDMDHENMFWYRQDPGLGLRLIYFSYDVKMKEKGDIPEGYSVSREKKERFSLILESASTNQTSMYLCASSPYTGPDTGELFFGEGSRLTVL.

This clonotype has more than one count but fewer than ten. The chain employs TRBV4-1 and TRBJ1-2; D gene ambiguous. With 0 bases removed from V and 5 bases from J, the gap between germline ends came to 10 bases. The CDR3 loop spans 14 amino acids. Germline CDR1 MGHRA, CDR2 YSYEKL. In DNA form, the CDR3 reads TGCGCCAGCAGCCAAGATCCCAGTTTTTATGGCTACACCTTC. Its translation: CASSQDPSFYGYTF.

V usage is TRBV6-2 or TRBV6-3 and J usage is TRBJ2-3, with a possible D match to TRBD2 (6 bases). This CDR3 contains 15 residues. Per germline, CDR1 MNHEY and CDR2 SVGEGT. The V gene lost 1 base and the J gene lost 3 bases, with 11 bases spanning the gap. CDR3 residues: CASSYFAGQTDTQYF. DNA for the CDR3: TGTGCCAGCAGTTACTTCGCGGGGCAGACAGATACGCAGTATTTT.